The 3 T cell receptor beta chains in this list originate from one sample, sequenced in a study of T cells after yellow fever vaccination. TCRdb independently ran MiXCR on the 5' RACE reads; one entry per CDR3 protein. This sample has over 70,000 distinct CDR3 sequences, with around 7% found just once. The sample consisted of CD8+ T cells sorted from PBMCs, taken on the day of the yellow fever booster vaccination. All receptors derive from a young man who received the YFV17D yellow fever vaccine.

Only a few counts were recorded for this clonotype. The chain links TRBV5-5 to TRBJ2-1; 11 bases are a match to TRBD2. The CDR3 loop spans 17 amino acids. The V and J ends lost 5 bases and 8 bases, in that order; junction bases with no gene match: 15. Germline V CDR1 and CDR2: SGHKS, YYEKEE (reference sequence). DNA of the CDR3: TGTGCCAGCAGTTTGCGATCGGTAGCGGGAGGGCCGCATGAGCAGTTCTTC. This sequence encodes CASSLRSVAGGPHEQFF.

This chain connects TRBV27 to TRBJ2-7; D may match TRBD1 or TRBD2 (5 bases each). Trimming pared 3 bases from V and 6 bases from J, leaving 18 bases between. CDR3 size: 15 residues. The germline V gene has CDR1 MNHEY and CDR2 SMNVEV (reference sequence). The CDR3 nucleotides read TGTGCCAGCAGTTTCTTGGGGACGGGAATAATCGAGCAGTACTTC. Protein: CASSFLGTGIIEQYF.

The chain carries TRBV6-4 and TRBJ2-1, with 7 bases aligning to TRBD2. CDR1 is MRHNA, CDR2 SNTAGT, per germline. CDR3 size: 15 residues. Unmatched junction bases numbered 11, after V lost 6 bases and J lost 6 bases. CDR3 nucleotide sequence: TGTGCCAGCAGGCTGGCACTAGCGAGGCTCAATGAGCAGTTCTTC. Its translation is CASRLALARLNEQFF.